Listed here are 17 T cell receptor beta chains from one sample, sequenced in a study of blood T cell repertoires in COVID-19. Assay: immunoSEQ multiplex PCR; the TCRdb copy retains only in-frame clones and omits some. The table records under 250,000 clones, around 85% of them present only once. Sequencing was done on a sample of peripheral blood. The receptors here all came from a man in his sixties with acute or convalescent COVID-19.

As regards this clone: This sample includes further DNA sequences coding for the same CDR3. The chain uses TRBV5-1 and TRBJ2-5; D remains ambiguous. The CDR3 contains 11 residues. Germline V CDR1 and CDR2: SGHRS, YFSETQ. Trimming pared 5 bases from V and 1 base from J, leaving 3 bases between. The CDR3 loop reads CASSLQETQYF. In DNA, the CDR3 is TGCGCCAGCAGTCTCCAAGAGACCCAGTACTTC.

The chain is built from TRBV18 and TRBJ1-2; D gene uncertain. Germline-derived CDR1 and CDR2 are KGHSH and LQKENI. This CDR3 region has 16 residues. Trimming took off 3 bases at V and 5 bases at J, with 19 bases between the two ends. The CDR3 protein is CASSPGESQLPYGYTF. The CDR3 region has the DNA TGTGCCAGCTCACCGGGCGAAAGCCAGCTCCCATATGGCTACACCTTC.

The chain uses TRBV5-1 and TRBJ2-7; 11 bases map to TRBD2. Germline assignment: CDR1 SGHRS and CDR2 YFSETQ. The V gene end was trimmed by 1 base and the J gene end by 2 bases; junction bases not matched to a gene: 11. This CDR3 region has 18 residues. CDR3 nucleotide sequence: TGCGCCAGCAGCTTGACCGGGGGACTAGCGGCTACCACCTACGAGCAGTACTTC. This translates into CASSLTGGLAATTYEQYF.

The V gene is TRBV24-1, the J gene TRBJ2-1; D perhaps matches TRBD2 (5 bases). The germline V gene encodes CDR1 KGHDR and CDR2 SFDVKD. With 0 bases removed from V and 7 bases from J, the gap between germline ends came to 18 bases. The CDR3 is 17 amino acids. In nucleotides, the CDR3 is TGTGCCACCAGTGATTTGCTTCGTGGGAGTACAATAAATGAGCAGTTCTTC. Protein: CATSDLLRGSTINEQFF.

The rearrangement uses TRBV4-1 and TRBJ2-1; D is unresolved. V lost 1 base to trimming and J lost 4 bases, with 20 bases between them. From germline, CDR1 is MGHRA and CDR2 YSYEKL. CDR3 length equals 18 residues. The CDR3 coding sequence is TGCGCCAGCAGCCAAGTTTTAGAAGCAGGCAATCCTTACAATGAGCAGTTCTTC. Amino acid sequence: CASSQVLEAGNPYNEQFF.

Of note for this clone: An end of the junction does not agree with germline; a read error may underlie this. The chain combines TRBV3-1 (or the pseudogene TRBV3-2) with TRBJ2-7; possibly TRBD2 for D (6 bases). The germline V gene has CDR1 LGHDT and CDR2 YNNKEL (reference sequence). CDR3 size: 14 residues. DNA for the CDR3: TGTGCCAGCAGCCATTTGAGGGACTTCTACAAGCAGTACTTC. Translated, it gives CASSHLRDFYKQYF.

The rearrangement uses TRBV19 and TRBJ1-5, with 12 bases aligning to TRBD1. CDR3 length equals 15 residues. Germline assignment: CDR1 LNHDA and CDR2 SQIVND (reference sequence). Trimming removed 5 bases from V and 7 bases from J; junction bases left unmatched: 6. CDR3 sequence (DNA): TGTGCCAGTAGTGGGACAGGGGGCGCAGAGCAGCCCCAGCATTTT. Residues: CASSGTGGAEQPQHF.

V usage is TRBV24-1 and J usage is TRBJ2-2; TRBD2 might be the D (5 bases). The V end was cut by 7 bases, the J end by 1 base, with 9 bases between. The germline V gene has CDR1 KGHDR and CDR2 SFDVKD. The CDR3 is 14 residues long. The CDR3 loop is CATSLTRNTGELFF. The DNA for the CDR3 is TGTGCCACCAGCCTTACTAGGAACACCGGGGAGCTGTTTTTT.

A word on this clone: Other DNA sequences of this sample code for an identical CDR3. This rearrangement joins TRBV7-3 to TRBJ2-3; 10 bases map to TRBD2. Germline assignment: CDR1 SGHTA and CDR2 FQGTGA. The V and J ends lost 2 bases and 1 base, in that order; junction bases with no gene match: 0. The CDR3 is 15 amino acids. The CDR3 region is CASSLGLAGTDTQYF. For the CDR3, the DNA is TGTGCCAGCAGCTTAGGACTAGCGGGCACAGATACGCAGTATTTT.

V is TRBV3-1 (or the pseudogene TRBV3-2) and J is TRBJ2-3, with D maybe TRBD1 (5 bases). The V gene lost 0 bases and the J gene lost 6 bases, with 16 bases spanning the gap. Germline assignment: CDR1 LGHDT and CDR2 YNNKEL (reference sequence). The CDR3 has 16 residues. The CDR3 is CASSQDPGAAQDTQYF. The CDR3, as DNA: TGTGCCAGCAGCCAAGACCCTGGGGCTGCACAGGATACGCAGTATTTT.

CDR3 in amino acids: CASSLGENTEAFF. The CDR3 nucleotides are TGTGCCAGCAGCTTAGGAGAAAACACTGAAGCTTTCTTT. V usage is TRBV7-2 and J usage is TRBJ1-1, with D unresolved. The CDR3 length is 13 residues. Per the germline V gene, CDR1 is SGHTA and CDR2 is FQGNSA. With 1 base removed from V and 2 bases from J, the gap between germline ends came to 5 bases.

The DNA for the CDR3 is TGTGCCATCAGTGAGTCCACCAGTGGGAGCGGGGAGCTGTTTTTT. Its protein is CAISESTSGSGELFF. The J gene is TRBJ2-2, the V gene TRBV10-3; D perhaps matches TRBD2 (5 bases). V was shortened by 0 bases and J by 7 bases, with 12 bases between the two germline ends. Germline CDR1 reads ENHRY; CDR2 reads SYGVKD. The CDR3 has 15 amino acids.

This clone was seen once. The rearrangement joins TRBV19 to TRBJ2-6, with D tentatively TRBD1 (5 bases). Germline V gene lookup returns CDR1 LNHDA and CDR2 SQIVND (reference sequence). This CDR3 comprises 15 residues. V lost 2 bases and J lost 3, with 8 bases in between. CDR3 in amino acids: CASSIRGGGANVLTF. The DNA of the CDR3 is TGTGCCAGTAGTATAAGGGGTGGTGGGGCCAACGTCCTGACTTTC.

V gene TRBV11-3 combines with J gene TRBJ2-3, with TRBD1 matching over 10 bases. Germline loops: CDR1 SGHNT, CDR2 YENEEA. CDR3 length equals 17 residues. V was pared by 5 bases and J by 0 bases, with 8 bases of the junction left unmatched. The CDR3 DNA sequence: TGTGCCAGCAGCCCAGGGACAGGGGACCCTAGCACAGATACGCAGTATTTT. As protein: CASSPGTGDPSTDTQYF. Full variable domain (outside the CDR3, taken from reference TRBV11-3 and TRBJ2-3): EAGVVQSPRYKIIEKKQPVAFWCNPISGHNTLYWYLQNLGQGPELLIRYENEEAVDDSQLPKDRFSAERLKGVDSTLKIQPAELGDSAVYLCASSPGTGDPSTDTQYFGPGTRLTVL.

V usage is TRBV6-1 and J usage is TRBJ2-5, with D possibly being TRBD1 (6 bases). V lost 1 base and J lost 2, with 11 bases in between. Per germline, CDR1 MNHNS and CDR2 SASEGT. The CDR3 length is 15 residues. The CDR3 DNA reads TGTGCCAGCAGTGAAGTCAGGGGCGGGCAAGAGACCCAGTACTTC. It is translated as CASSEVRGGQETQYF.

CDR3 residues: CASSDSMLAAADYNEQFF. DNA for the CDR3: TGTGCCAGCAGTGACTCGATGCTGGCAGCGGCGGACTACAATGAGCAGTTCTTC. The chain carries TRBV6-4 and TRBJ2-1; a possible D gene is TRBD2 (5 bases). Trimming removed 0 bases from V and 3 bases from J, with 18 bases in between. The germline V gene encodes CDR1 MRHNA and CDR2 SNTAGT. The CDR3 consists of 18 residues.

The V and J genes are TRBV20-1 and TRBJ1-1; no firm D call. V lost 3 bases to trimming and J lost 4 bases, with 24 bases between them. The CDR3 covers 17 residues. CDR1 DFQATT and CDR2 SNEGSKA come from the germline V gene (reference sequence). The CDR3 here is CSASNPGFSTRSTEAFF. Here the CDR3 DNA reads TGCAGTGCTAGTAATCCCGGGTTCTCGACGCGCAGCACTGAAGCTTTCTTT.